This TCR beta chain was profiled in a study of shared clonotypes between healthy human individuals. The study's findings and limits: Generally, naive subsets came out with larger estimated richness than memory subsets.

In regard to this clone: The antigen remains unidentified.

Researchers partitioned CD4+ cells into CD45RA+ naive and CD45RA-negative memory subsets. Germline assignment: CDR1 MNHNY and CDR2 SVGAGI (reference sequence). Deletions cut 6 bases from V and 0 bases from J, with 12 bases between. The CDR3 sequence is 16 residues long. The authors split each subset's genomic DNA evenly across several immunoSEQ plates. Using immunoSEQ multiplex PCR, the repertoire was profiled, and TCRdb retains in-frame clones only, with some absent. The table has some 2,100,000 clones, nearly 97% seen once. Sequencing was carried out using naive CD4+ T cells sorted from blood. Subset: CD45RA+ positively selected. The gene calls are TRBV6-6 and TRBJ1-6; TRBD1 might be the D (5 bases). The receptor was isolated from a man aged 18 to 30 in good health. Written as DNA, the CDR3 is TGTGCCAGCAGAGACAGTCCGAGCTCCTATAATTCACCCCTCCACTTT. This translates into CASRDSPSSYNSPLHF.